This TCR beta chain was sequenced for a study of blood T cells in healthy people across ages (dated by TCRdb to 2013 to 2016). With respect to the entire study: In model experiments, template switching captured roughly one uniquely barcoded TCR beta cDNA molecule for every two T cells. To track age-related changes in TCR beta repertoire diversity, the study relied on deep sequencing normalized with unique cDNA molecular identifiers. Donors were grouped into four age groups: young (average 16 years), middle-aged (39), aged (about 59) and long-lived (around 80). To avoid experimental bias, donors of different ages were randomly spread across the sequencing lanes. For two donors (one aged 18 to 30 and one aged 80 or older), the study analyzed two additional independent replicas of 1 million unique cDNA reads from the same blood draw. The paper's findings and limits, for the study overall: Bulk unsorted PBMC profiling prevented conclusive comparison of naive and antigen-experienced compartments. The CMV infection status of donors was not known, potentially confounding age-related changes in expanded clonotypes. Observed TCR beta diversity per million T cells fell roughly linearly with age, and a significant reduction was already apparent by age approximately 40. Total diversity estimates from one million sequenced T cells were considered lower bounds and underestimates. The percentage of naive T cells measured by flow cytometry correlated strongly with observed TCR beta diversity. Compared with the aged group, the long-lived group had more naive CD4+ T cells, fewer expanded clones and increased TCR diversity, a pattern suggesting age selection.

As for this clonotype: Which antigen it targets is not known. A much larger clonotype is one base distant, so this may be a read error.

Library preparation employed 5' RACE. The sequencer listed for this sample is Illumina HiSeq 2500. A second PCR of roughly 7 to 11 cycles was run with a J-beta primer mix and a sample-barcoded 5' primer. Each TCR beta cDNA molecule received a unique molecular identifier from a template-switch 5' adaptor carrying 12 random nucleotides. Each sample yielded at least 3 million CDR3-containing paired-end reads. All of the RNA was converted into first-strand cDNA using the Mint cDNA synthesis kit, with a TRBC-specific oligonucleotide serving as the primer. All cDNA was treated with uracil-DNA glycosylase and then went through a first 18-cycle PCR with the universal primers M1SS and BC2_uni_R. As for the authors' bioinformatics: For normalization, 1 million high-quality reads, each with a distinct molecular identifier, were randomly selected from each sample. Instead of being binned into consensus sequences, reads with shared molecular identifiers were discarded. MiTCR, run with a Q25 quality threshold and the strictest error-elimination algorithm, handled CDR3 identification, clonotype clustering and error correction. A nonparametric unseen species model with Euler transformation was used to estimate lower-bound total TCR beta diversity. The public reads were run again by TCRdb, first through fastp at Q25 and then through MiXCR, and only productive beta chains were kept. Under each unique CDR3 protein, matching rows form one entry showing the most common genes and DNA. In this record, the V and J calls reflect TCRdb's handling and not the investigators' own analysis. This sample is represented by over 600,000 distinct CDR3 sequences; 35% to 50% of them were singletons. Roughly 20% of the sample is in the top ten clones.

There are 14 amino acids in the CDR3, from cysteine to phenylalanine inclusive. The sequence is cut down to CDR3 DNA, 42 bases in frame from base 1. The germline V gene yields SGHRS for CDR1 and YFSETQ for CDR2. Systemically healthy Caucasian individuals from Russia, 39 in total and aged roughly 6 to 95 years, were included as donors. Approximately 9 milliliters of peripheral blood were collected from each donor into EDTA-treated Vacutainer tubes. PBMCs were isolated by Ficoll-Paque density-gradient centrifugation, with at least 6 million obtained per sample. Trizol reagent was used to extract total RNA from the PBMCs, yielding at least 5.5 micrograms per sample. For every donor, flow cytometry on a PBMC aliquot measured the percentage of naive CD45RAhigh/CD27high T cells.

The specimen was blood. This receptor was identified in a man at least 80 years old in good health. The chain joins TRBV5-1 to TRBJ2-5; 6 matching bases give a weak D call of TRBD2. The J call is doubtful: the DNA matches TRBJ2-1 better. The bases are TGCGCCAGCAGCGGCAGGAGGGGCCAAGAGACCCAGTTCTTC. Its product reads: CASSGRRGQETQFF.